The source of this T cell receptor (beta chain) is a study of HIV-infected patients and healthy controls (dated by TCRdb to the mid-2010s). As for the study more broadly: The study asked whether deep sequencing of the TCR repertoire from small blood samples of HIV patients could detect immune perturbation and reconstitution. Study-wide findings and limitations: Compared with untreated HIV+ repertoires, healthy control repertoires had roughly threefold more distinct CDR3s and a higher Shannon diversity. More CDR3s were shared between individuals among healthy controls than among HIV+ patients, as measured by Jaccard index and by the count of highly shared sequences. In size-matched repertoire data, the apparent post-therapy recovery of the Gini index in HIV-infected patients was not replicated. Eight alpha and eight beta V genes showed significantly different mean usage between HIV-infected patients and controls. Slight age and sex profile differences between the study cohorts did not explain the observed diversity differences. Most CMV-associated CDR3s became more frequent during therapy, although their change was not significant, whereas HIV-associated CDR3s showed a significant decrease in frequency. Rare events from HIV-infected data received too much weight under size-matching, and comparisons were complicated by unequal numbers of distinct sequences between patients and controls. Donor HLA types were not determined in the study. MAIT cell alpha-chain CDR3s were present at high frequency in healthy controls but severely depleted in HIV+ repertoires. The use of whole blood limited sequencing depth and precluded separation of the dynamics of distinct T-cell subpopulations. In the samples, alpha-beta chain pairing was left undetermined. Processing included only sixteen HIV-infected individuals, and this was regarded by the authors as a major limit on how widely the findings apply. Oligoclonality may be reflected in the significantly higher mean Gini indices of HIV-infected repertoires compared with controls.

Whole blood was used without cell fractionation, so the repertoire reflected all unsorted peripheral T cells. Ten uninfected healthy donors were sampled as controls, and four of these ten donors were sampled twice about 13 weeks apart. An approximately 2.6 ml sample of peripheral blood was drawn into Tempus tubes for RNA extraction. Residual genomic DNA was removed with the TURBO-DNase kit and globin mRNA was depleted with GLOBINclear. Reverse transcription of approximately 530 ng RNA was performed with SuperScript III using primers directed against the alpha and beta constant regions. Separate alpha and beta chain libraries were made by chain-specific third strand synthesis with multiplexing indices. To avoid primer bias, the protocol used one single primer pair to amplify every rearrangement within a chain, and the protocol also attached molecular barcodes to each cDNA molecule. Purified cDNA was ligated with T4 RNA Ligase 1 onto a 5' RACE adapter bearing a random hexamer and the SP2 sequencing primer site. Second strand synthesis was performed with Phusion polymerase and primed from the SP2 site, and slow temperature ramps were applied to favor optimal annealing. Joined together, two random hexamer sequences that had both been added before amplification formed the 12-nucleotide barcode of each molecule. A brief initial PCR introduced P5 and P7 adapter elements together with a second index, and a 23-cycle amplification PCR using P5s and P7 primers was subsequently performed. A total of 27 PCR cycles were applied to the libraries, which were quantified on a Qubit, sized on a Bioanalyzer, and diluted to 3 to 4 nM. The normalized libraries were sequenced on an Illumina MiSeq using 2 x 250 paired-end kits. Reverse transcription reactions were cleaned up on MinElute columns and eluted into about 9.3 ul Tris-Cl. The adapter ligations were run for 23 hours at 16 degrees C, and AMPure XP beads at a 1:1 ratio were afterwards used to clean them. As for the authors' bioinformatics: Demultiplexed FASTQ files were processed with a modified Decombinator by which V, J, insert and barcode information was output. Sequences sharing a barcode but differing from the dominant sequence were discarded as errors, and barcodes clustered at Levenshtein distance 3 were counted to estimate original cDNA molecules. Downstream analyses used R packages ineq, vegan, igraph and RCytoscape, with IMGT nomenclature and CDR3 definitions. To avoid skew from clonal expansion, each TCR was counted once, and V gene usage was computed over distinct sequences. Within a donor, similarity networks joined unique CDR3 amino acid sequences in every case where two of them were separated by a single Levenshtein edit. Published HIV-specific CDR3s (around 90 alpha, 600 to 850 beta) and CMV-specific CDR3s (about 13 alpha, around 240 beta) were compiled and searched for in the repertoires. Random subsampling to size-matched repertoires demonstrated that the decreased diversity in patients did not result from their lower sequence numbers. TCRdb reprocessing: public reads trimmed at Q25 with fastp, clones called with MiXCR, in-frame beta chains kept. Rows merge per CDR3 protein into single entries with the most common DNA and genes. The V and J calls follow TCRdb's processing rather than the paper's. This sample lists 18,000 or so distinct CDR3 sequences; approximately 10% were detected once. The top ten hold 6.5% of the sample.

Judged by its sample share, this clonotype qualifies as medium-sized (0.01 to 0.1%). Its antigen is unknown. No base qualities exist here, and no much larger clone lies one base off it. The CDR3, cysteine through phenylalanine, is 14 amino acids long. Only CDR3 DNA remains: 42 bases, in frame from the first base. Reading the germline V gene (reference sequence) gives CDR1 WNHNN and CDR2 SYGVQD. The V and J ends are trimmed by 5 bases and 0 bases, leaving 10 bases between them. Sample: blood. This clonotype was sampled from an adult in good health. Recombination joined TRBV10-1 with TRBJ1-1; TRBD1 is a weak D gene call, 5 bases matching. The CDR3 in this case is CASSPGGLNTEAFF. Read as DNA, the sequence is TGCGCCAGCAGTCCCGGGGGGTTGAACACTGAAGCTTTCTTT.